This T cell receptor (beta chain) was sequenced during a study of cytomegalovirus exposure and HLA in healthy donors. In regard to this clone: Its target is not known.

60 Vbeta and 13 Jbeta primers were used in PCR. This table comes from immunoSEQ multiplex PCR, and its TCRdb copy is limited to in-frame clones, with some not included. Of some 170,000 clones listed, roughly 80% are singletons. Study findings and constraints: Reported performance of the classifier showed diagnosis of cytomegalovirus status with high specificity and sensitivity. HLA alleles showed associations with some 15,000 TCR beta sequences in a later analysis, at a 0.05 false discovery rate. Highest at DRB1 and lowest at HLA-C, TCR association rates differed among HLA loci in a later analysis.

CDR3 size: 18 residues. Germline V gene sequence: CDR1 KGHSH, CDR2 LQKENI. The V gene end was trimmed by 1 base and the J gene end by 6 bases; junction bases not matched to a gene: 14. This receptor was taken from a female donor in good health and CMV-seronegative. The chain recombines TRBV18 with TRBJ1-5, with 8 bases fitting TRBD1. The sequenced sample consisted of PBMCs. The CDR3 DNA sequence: TGTGCCAGCTCACCACGCAGGGCTGACAGGGGATCGGCTCAGCCCCAGCATTTT. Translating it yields CASSPRRADRGSAQPQHF.